These 9 T cell receptor beta chains share one sample of origin, sequenced in a study of cytomegalovirus exposure and HLA in healthy donors. 13 Jbeta primers and 60 Vbeta primers were used for the PCR. The data were produced by immunoSEQ multiplex PCR, yet TCRdb's version contains in-frame clones alone and is incomplete. The sample consists of about 140,000 clones, 70% to 80% of them appearing once. The specimen sequenced was PBMCs. These receptors were taken from a female donor in good health and CMV-seronegative.

This clone was observed once. The chain carries TRBV5-5 and TRBJ2-2; possible D gene TRBD1, 6 bases. Trimming took off 7 bases at V and 2 bases at J, with 18 bases between the two ends. CDR1 SGHKS and CDR2 YYEKEE come from the germline V gene (reference sequence). The CDR3 sequence is 16 residues long. The CDR3 DNA is TGTGCCAGCTCTCGGACCCCGGGACAAAACACCGGGGAGCTGTTTTTT. Protein: CASSRTPGQNTGELFF.

This chain connects TRBV7-2 to TRBJ1-1, with TRBD1 as a possible D gene (6 bases). Germline CDR1 is SGHTA and CDR2 is FQGNSA. The V end was cut by 0 bases, the J end by 1 base, with 9 bases between. This CDR3 spans 15 amino acids. For the CDR3, the DNA is TGTGCCAGCAGCTTAGCTGCAGGGGAGAACACTGAAGCTTTCTTT. Translation gives CASSLAAGENTEAFF.

This clone was detected only a few times. The V and J genes are TRBV12-5 and TRBJ1-4, with 7 bases lining up with TRBD1. Per the germline V gene, CDR1 is LGHNT and CDR2 is FRNRAP. With 8 bases clipped from V and 4 bases from J, the junction kept 7 bases outside the gene matches. The CDR3 loop spans 14 amino acids. The CDR3 DNA is TGTGCTAGTCGAGGGGGCGGCCTTAATGAAAAACTGTTTTTT. Translating it yields CASRGGGLNEKLFF.

The rearrangement joins TRBV28 to TRBJ2-5; D possibly corresponds to TRBD1 (5 bases). V was cut by 7 bases and J by 0 bases, with 15 bases left in between. Germline V gives CDR1 MDHEN, CDR2 SYDVKM. CDR3 length equals 15 residues. This CDR3 reads CASNRRRADQETQYF. The CDR3 DNA is TGTGCCAGCAACAGGCGACGGGCAGACCAAGAGACCCAGTACTTC. The full variable domain, rest sourced from reference TRBV28 and TRBJ2-5, is DVKVTQSSRYLVKRTGEKVFLECVQDMDHENMFWYRQDPGLGLRLIYFSYDVKMKEKGDIPEGYSVSREKKERFSLILESASTNQTSMYLCASNRRRADQETQYFGPGTRLLVL.

V gene TRBV7-9 combines with J gene TRBJ2-1; 11 bases fit TRBD2. The CDR3 has 16 residues. Germline lookup yields CDR1 SEHNR and CDR2 FQNEAQ (reference sequence). V was pared by 5 bases and J by 4 bases, with 7 bases of the junction left unmatched. CDR3 DNA sequence: TGTGCCAGCAGCGAAAGACTAGCGGGAAAGTACAATGAGCAGTTCTTC. Protein sequence: CASSERLAGKYNEQFF. Full variable domain (outside the CDR3, taken from reference TRBV7-9 and TRBJ2-1): DTGVSQNPRHKITKRGQNVTFRCDPISEHNRLYWYRQTLGQGPEFLTYFQNEAQLEKSRLLSDRFSAERPKGSFSTLEIQRTEQGDSAMYLCASSERLAGKYNEQFFGPGTRLTVL.

This clone occurred once. The chain recombines TRBV27 with TRBJ2-3; 10 bases map to TRBD1. The trim removed 5 bases at V and 1 base at J, leaving 6 bases unmatched. The germline CDR1 and CDR2 sequences are MNHEY and SMNVEV (reference sequence). CDR3 length: 16 residues. The CDR3 loop reads CASSPLGTGGTDTQYF. In nucleotides, the CDR3 is TGTGCCAGCAGTCCGCTCGGGACAGGGGGCACAGATACGCAGTATTTT.

The genes are TRBV9 and TRBJ1-2; TRBD1 matches at 7 bases. V dropped 3 bases and J dropped 4; count of bases not matched to a gene: 0. Germline V gene lookup returns CDR1 SGDLS and CDR2 YYNGEE. CDR3 length equals 12 residues. The chain's CDR3 is CASSGDSYGYTF. DNA for the CDR3: TGTGCCAGCAGCGGGGACAGCTATGGCTACACCTTC.

The V and J genes are TRBV7-9 and TRBJ1-4, with 9 bases lining up with TRBD1. Germline V CDR1 and CDR2: SEHNR, FQNEAQ (reference sequence). This CDR3 has 19 residues. V trimming: 4 bases; J trimming: 11 bases; junction bases outside the gene matches: 23. This CDR3 reads CASSSPSPGQGGATAKLFF. The CDR3 DNA reads TGTGCCAGCAGCTCCCCGTCCCCGGGACAGGGAGGTGCTACAGCGAAACTGTTTTTT.

V and J are TRBV7-6 and TRBJ2-7, with D maybe TRBD2 (6 bases). The CDR3 has 16 amino acids. V dropped 1 base and J dropped 4 bases, with 17 bases sitting between them. Germline-derived CDR1 and CDR2 are SGHVS and FNYEAQ. CDR3 amino acids: CASSLGGGGVPYEQYF. The CDR3 DNA reads as TGTGCCAGCAGCTTAGGGGGAGGAGGGGTCCCTTACGAGCAGTACTTC. The variable domain in full, with the rest retrieved from reference TRBV7-6 and TRBJ2-7, is GAGVSQSPRYKVTKRGQDVALRCDPISGHVSLYWYRQALGQGPEFLTYFNYEAQQDKSGLPNDRFSAERPEGSISTLTIQRTEQRDSAMYRCASSLGGGGVPYEQYFGPGTRLTVT.